A selection of T cell receptor beta chains follows, all from one sample in a study of blood T cell repertoires in COVID-19. Method: immunoSEQ multiplex PCR; TCRdb's copy keeps in-frame clones and lacks some. The table lists roughly 180,000 clones, approximately 86% of them singletons. The specimen was PBMCs or T cells enriched from blood (not recorded which). All receptors derive from a man in his 60s who had recovered from COVID-19. Each CDR3 is given with its conserved first and last residue. The D gene is left open where the match is weak. The size entry is marked missing in some rows and otherwise reads once, few, many or a size class.

TRBV7-8	-	TRBJ2-7	-	TGTGCCAGCAGCTTAGATGGCGGGATAACCTACGAGCAGTACTTC	CASSLDGGITYEQYF
TRBV5-1	TRBD1	TRBJ1-5	-	TGCGCCAGCAGCTTGAATCCGGGACAGGGCGCCGATAGCAATCAGCCCCAGCATTTT	CASSLNPGQGADSNQPQHF
TRBV19	TRBD1	TRBJ1-1	few	TGTGCCAGTAGTACCACAGGGGTTGGGTTGAACACTGAAGCTTTCTTT	CASSTTGVGLNTEAFF
TRBV19	-	TRBJ1-6	-	TGTGCCAGTAGCCTTGGGGGGATTTCACCCCTCCACTTT	CASSLGGISPLHF
TRBV24-1	TRBD2	TRBJ2-5	-	TGTGCCACCAGTGATCGGAGACTAGCGGGAGCCCAAGAGACCCAGTACTTC	CATSDRRLAGAQETQYF
TRBV30	-	TRBJ2-1	-	TGTGCCTGGAGTGTACTAGCTTCGACCATGGGTGAGCAGTTCTTC	CAWSVLASTMGEQFF
TRBV30	-	TRBJ1-4	-	TGTGCCTGGAGCACCTCACGAGCGGGGGGCATGGAAAAACTGTTTTTT	CAWSTSRAGGMEKLFF
TRBV10-3	TRBD1	TRBJ2-2	-	TGTGCCATCAGTGTCAAGACAGGGACCGGGGAGCTGTTTTTT	CAISVKTGTGELFF
TRBV5-1	-	TRBJ1-6	-	TGCGCCAGCAGAGAAGGGGGAATGGGAGAAGGTTCACCCCTCCACTTT	CASREGGMGEGSPLHF
TRBV2	TRBD2	TRBJ2-1	-	TGTGCCAGCAGCGGGACTAGCGGGAGGGCCGGCGAGCAGTTCTTC	CASSGTSGRAGEQFF
TRBV27	-	TRBJ2-5	once	TGTGCCAGCAGTTCCTCAGGGTGGTTGGCCCAGTACTTC	CASSSSGWLAQYF
TRBV29-1	TRBD1	TRBJ2-5	-	TGCAGCGTTGATGGGACAGGCTCAGAGACCCAGTACTTC	CSVDGTGSETQYF